The next 14 T cell receptor beta chains were all read from a single sample in a study of CD8 T cells in ankylosing spondylitis. MiXCR was run by TCRdb on the 5' RACE reads, yielding one entry per CDR3 protein. The repertoire holds hundreds of thousands of distinct CDR3 sequences, with 20% to 25% as singletons. The specimen was blood, either unsorted or a sorted T cell fraction (not recorded which). The receptors were gathered from a female donor with ankylosing spondylitis or in good health (not recorded which).

In its sample, this clonotype was seen many times. The chain uses TRBV10-3 and TRBJ2-1; TRBD2 agrees at 8 bases. The V segment lost 6 bases and the J segment 0 bases; nucleotides outside the gene matches: 4. The length of the CDR3 is 15 residues. From germline, CDR1 is ENHRY and CDR2 SYGVKD. The CDR3 is CAISPGGSSYNEQFF. The CDR3 region has the DNA TGTGCCATCAGCCCGGGGGGGAGCTCCTACAATGAGCAGTTCTTC.

As DNA, the CDR3 is TGCAGTGCGAGTTCGGGCCAAGAAGTCAGTACGCAGTATTTT. It yields the protein CSASSGQEVSTQYF. The rearrangement uses TRBV20-1 and TRBJ2-3; no reliable D call. V was shortened by 6 bases and J by 8 bases, with 21 bases between the two germline ends. The CDR3 sequence is 14 residues long. Germline V gene data show CDR1 as DFQATT and CDR2 as SNEGSKA (reference sequence).

In this sample, this clonotype turned up many times. The V call is TRBV20-1, the J call TRBJ2-4, with no clear D. Germline V gene sequence: CDR1 DFQATT, CDR2 SNEGSKA (reference sequence). Deletions cut 3 bases from V and 5 bases from J, with 14 bases between. CDR3 length: 14 amino acids. As DNA, the CDR3 is TGCAGTGCTAGTTATGGGGTCTCCGAAAACATTCAGTACTTC. Protein sequence: CSASYGVSENIQYF.

V and J are TRBV7-2 and TRBJ2-1; D is unclear. CDR1 and CDR2 from the germline V gene are SGHTA and FQGNSA. The CDR3 extends over 17 amino acids. Trimming removed 5 bases at V and 0 bases at J, with 17 bases between. CDR3 in amino acids: CASSPSPPRSSYNEQFF. The CDR3, as DNA: TGTGCCAGCAGCCCATCCCCCCCTAGGAGCTCCTACAATGAGCAGTTCTTC.

This clonotype was observed a handful of times. This sequence joins TRBV6-5 and TRBJ1-4, with 7 nucleotides matching TRBD1. CDR1 and CDR2 (germline): MNHEY, SVGAGI. There are 14 residues in the CDR3. J lost 7 bases, V lost 2 bases, and 4 bases had no gene match. CDR3 amino acids: CASSYRQGGEKLFF. The CDR3, as DNA: TGTGCCAGCAGTTACAGACAGGGAGGTGAAAAACTGTTTTTT.

This clonotype was counted at least ten times. The genes are TRBV29-1 and TRBJ1-1, with D hard to call. Per the germline V gene, CDR1 is SQVTM and CDR2 is ANQGSEA. The V end was cut by 3 bases, the J end by 0 bases, with 14 bases between. CDR3 size: 15 residues. The CDR3, as DNA: TGCAGCGTTGAGGATCCGGGCGGGGTGAACACTGAAGCTTTCTTT. The encoded protein is CSVEDPGGVNTEAFF.

This clonotype was seen a few times. The V call is TRBV12-3 or TRBV12-4, the J call TRBJ2-2; no clear D. Trimming left V 1 base short and J 10 bases short, with 10 bases between. CDR3 size: 13 residues. The CDR3 spells CASSLGPSKELFF. The CDR3 nucleotides read TGTGCCAGCAGTTTAGGGCCCTCGAAGGAGCTGTTTTTT.

The sample holds a few counts of this clonotype. This chain joins TRBV12-3 or TRBV12-4 and TRBJ1-1; 8 nucleotides line up with TRBD1. Trimming took 7 bases from V and 5 from J; bases not matched to a gene: 12. The CDR3 totals 15 residues. The CDR3 sequence is CASTPRTGRRTEAFF. The CDR3 DNA reads as TGTGCCAGCACCCCCAGGACAGGGAGGCGGACTGAAGCTTTCTTT.

The V and J genes are TRBV3-1 and TRBJ2-7; tentative D call: TRBD2 (6 bases). Germline V gene lookup returns CDR1 LGHDT and CDR2 YNNKEL (reference sequence). Trimming cost V 7 bases and J 3 bases, with 19 bases left between them. This CDR3 has 15 residues. CDR3 protein: CASTFSGDGNYEQYF. CDR3 DNA: TGTGCCAGCACCTTCTCGGGAGACGGGAACTACGAGCAGTACTTC.

The chain links TRBV7-7 to TRBJ2-2; possible D gene TRBD2, 5 bases. Trimming left V 5 bases short and J 7 bases short, with 14 bases between. Per the germline V gene, CDR1 is SSHAT and CDR2 is FNYEAQ (reference sequence). The CDR3 length is 14 residues. As DNA, the CDR3 is TGTGCCAGCAGCCCCAGGACTGCCGGCGGGGAGCTGTTTTTT. Residues: CASSPRTAGGELFF.

The gene calls are TRBV7-2 and TRBJ2-7; TRBD2 matches at 12 bases. This CDR3 contains 15 residues. Unmatched junction bases numbered 3, after V lost 5 bases and J lost 1 base. Germline loops: CDR1 SGHTA, CDR2 FQGNSA. Written as DNA, the CDR3 is TGTGCCAGCAGCGACGGGACTAGCGGGTCCTACGAGCAGTACTTC. It codes for CASSDGTSGSYEQYF.

The rearrangement uses TRBV25-1 and TRBJ2-7; 7 nucleotides agree with TRBD1. CDR3 length: 14 amino acids. The germline gives CDR1 MGHDK, CDR2 SYGVNS. V gave up 6 bases and J gave up 5 bases; unmatched junction bases: 10. The CDR3 DNA sequence: TGTGCCAGCAGCGGCGACAGGGTTGTCGACGAGCAGTACTTC. Encoded protein: CASSGDRVVDEQYF.

The chain combines TRBV20-1 with TRBJ2-5; D perhaps matches TRBD2 (5 bases). V was pared by 2 bases and J by 3 bases, with 13 bases between. The CDR3 has 14 amino acids. The germline gives CDR1 DFQATT, CDR2 SNEGSKA (reference sequence). CDR3 protein: CSARRVAREETQYF. CDR3 nucleotides: TGCAGTGCTAGACGGGTAGCGAGAGAAGAGACCCAGTACTTC.

This clonotype was seen only a few times. The chain links TRBV6-1 to TRBJ1-1; D gene uncertain. The germline V and J ends were trimmed by 8 bases and 2 bases, with 21 bases remaining between them. CDR3 length: 16 amino acids. Germline assignment: CDR1 MNHNS and CDR2 SASEGT. The CDR3 nucleotides read TGTGCCAGCTGGGAACGGGTCCTCGGATATAACACTGAAGCTTTCTTT. It encodes CASWERVLGYNTEAFF.